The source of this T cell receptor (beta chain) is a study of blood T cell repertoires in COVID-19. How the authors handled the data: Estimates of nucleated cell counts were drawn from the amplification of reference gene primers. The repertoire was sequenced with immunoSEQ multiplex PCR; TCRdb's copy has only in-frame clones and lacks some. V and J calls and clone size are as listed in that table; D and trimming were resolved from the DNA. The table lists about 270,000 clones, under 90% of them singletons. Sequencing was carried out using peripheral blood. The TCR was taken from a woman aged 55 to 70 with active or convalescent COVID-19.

CDR3 sequence (DNA): TGTGCCAGCAGTCGAGACAGGGGGGGTTCACCCCTCCACTTT. Translated, it gives CASSRDRGGSPLHF. The chain has TRBV3-1 (or the pseudogene TRBV3-2) and TRBJ1-6; 9 bases match TRBD1. Trimming took 6 bases from V and 9 from J; bases not matched to a gene: 6. This CDR3 region has 14 residues. Germline assignment: CDR1 LGHDT and CDR2 YNNKEL (reference sequence).